Following are 26 T cell receptor beta chains from one sample sequenced in a study of Graves' ophthalmopathy and Graves' hyperthyroidism. Amplified TCR beta CDR3 regions were obtained using RNA transcripts as template. Amplification began with first-round RT-PCR using HTBI primers, then second-round multiplex PCR was performed. TCRdb independently ran MiXCR on the multiplex PCR reads; one entry per CDR3 protein. The sample lists about 600,000 distinct CDR3 sequences, 35% to 40% seen once, with roughly 4% in the top ten. The sample consisted of peripheral blood or thyroid tissue (not recorded which). The receptors were gathered from an adult man with Graves' hyperthyroidism.

This clonotype showed up many times. The rearrangement links TRBV10-3 to TRBJ1-1; no firm D call. Deletions cut 2 bases from V and 7 bases from J, with 11 bases between. CDR3 length equals 13 residues. Germline-derived CDR1 and CDR2 are ENHRY and SYGVKD. As DNA, the CDR3 is TGTGCCATCAGTGAGGACTGGTCCCATGAAGCTTTCTTT. Its protein product is CAISEDWSHEAFF.

The chain combines TRBV11-2 with TRBJ2-3; TRBD2 aligns across 9 bases. Germline-derived CDR1 and CDR2 are SGHAT and FQNNGV. This CDR3 is 14 amino acids long. The junction had 4 bases not matched to a gene; V was cut back by 7 bases and J by 2 bases. CDR3 amino acids: CASMPSGATDTQYF. The CDR3 coding sequence is TGTGCCAGCATGCCTAGCGGGGCCACAGATACGCAGTATTTT.

This clonotype showed up just a few times. V usage is TRBV7-2 and J usage is TRBJ1-3, with unresolved D. CDR1 is SGHTA, CDR2 FQGNSA, per germline. This CDR3 is built from 15 residues. Trimming cost V 2 bases and J 4 bases, with 12 bases left between them. The CDR3, as DNA: TGTGCCAGCAGCTTAAGGCCGCTGTCCGGAAACACCATATATTTT. This sequence encodes CASSLRPLSGNTIYF.

This clonotype was picked up one time. A much bigger clone sits one base away, suggesting this may be a read error. This rearrangement joins TRBV12-3 or TRBV12-4 to TRBJ2-2; 11 positions agree with TRBD2. V lost 7 bases and J lost 4; bases outside the gene matches: 5. The CDR3 has 15 residues. CDR3 sequence (DNA): TGTGCCAGCAACCTAGGACTAGCGGGCACCGGGGAGCTGTTTTTT. Amino acids: CASNLGLAGTGELFF.

Details on this clonotype: Possible read error: a much larger clone is one base away. The chain has TRBV20-1 and TRBJ2-7; unclear D gene. This CDR3 has 14 residues. CDR1 and CDR2 from the germline V gene are DFQATT and SNEGSKA (reference sequence). CDR3 nucleotides: TGCAGTGCTGGAGATGTCCTAGACGCCTACGAGCAGTACTTC. Its translation: CSAGDVLDAYEQYF.

This clonotype was recorded at least ten times. The chain carries TRBV7-2 and TRBJ2-7; 8 nucleotides align to TRBD1. V was pared by 2 bases and J by 3 bases, with 6 bases of the junction left unmatched. Germline V gene sequence: CDR1 SGHTA, CDR2 FQGNSA. This CDR3 region has 15 residues. The CDR3 sequence: CASSLSGQGDYEQYF. In nucleotides, the CDR3 is TGTGCCAGCAGCTTAAGCGGACAGGGTGACTACGAGCAGTACTTC.

This clonotype was detected many times. V gene TRBV20-1 combines with J gene TRBJ1-5, with D perhaps TRBD1 (5 bases). Trimming left V 5 bases short and J 0 bases short, with 14 bases between. The germline V gene encodes CDR1 DFQATT and CDR2 SNEGSKA (reference sequence). The CDR3 runs to 15 residues. CDR3 DNA sequence: TGCAGTGCTCCCGGGGGAGAGTCTAGCAATCAGCCCCAGCATTTT. The encoded protein is CSAPGGESSNQPQHF.

This clonotype was recorded at least ten times. The chain recombines TRBV29-1 with TRBJ2-5; D gene uncertain. Trimming left V 7 bases short and J 4 bases short, with 10 bases between. The V gene's germline CDR1 is SQVTM and CDR2 ANQGSEA. The CDR3 loop spans 11 amino acids. CDR3 in DNA: TGCAGCGCCCGCGTGTTAGAGACCCAGTACTTC. Its translation is CSARVLETQYF.

The chain recombines TRBV7-8 with TRBJ1-6, with 7 bases aligning to TRBD1. Germline CDR1 reads SGHVS; CDR2 reads FQNEAQ. This CDR3 comprises 15 residues. J was trimmed by 9 bases and V by 5 bases; bases with no gene match: 10. CDR3 sequence (DNA): TGTGCCAGCAGCAAAGCCTCGGGACAGAGTTCACCCCTCCACTTT. Translated, it gives CASSKASGQSSPLHF.

This clonotype was observed a few times. This rearrangement joins TRBV7-2 to TRBJ2-5; D gene uncertain. The tail of the sequence fits TRBJ2-1 better, so the J call may be wrong. Germline assignment: CDR1 SGHTA and CDR2 FQGNSA. CDR3 length equals 14 residues. DNA of the CDR3: TGTGCCAGCAGCCCTAGAGTAGGGTGGAATGAGCAGTTCTTC. Translating it yields CASSPRVGWNEQFF.

The CDR3 loop reads CASSLMGGALVTEAFF. CDR3 in DNA: TGTGCCAGCAGCTTAATGGGCGGGGCGCTGGTCACTGAAGCTTTCTTT. This chain connects TRBV7-6 to TRBJ1-1; tentatively, D is TRBD1 (5 bases). This CDR3 has 16 residues. CDR1 SGHVS and CDR2 FNYEAQ come from the germline V gene. The V and J ends lost 2 bases and 4 bases respectively, with 17 bases between them.

This clonotype turned up a few times. The rearrangement uses TRBV6-1 and TRBJ1-4; D is uncertain. Deletions cut 2 bases from V and 5 bases from J, with 12 bases between. CDR1 MNHNS and CDR2 SASEGT come from the germline V gene. This CDR3 has 15 residues. CDR3 amino acids: CASSESGPRNEKLFF. The DNA for the CDR3 is TGTGCCAGCAGTGAAAGCGGGCCTCGAAATGAAAAACTGTTTTTT.

Turning to this clonotype: This could be a read error, since a much larger clone is one nucleotide away. V is TRBV7-2 and J is TRBJ1-1; 7 bases agree with TRBD1. Unmatched junction bases numbered 8, after V lost 6 bases and J lost 4 bases. The CDR3 spans 14 residues. Germline CDR1 is SGHTA and CDR2 is FQGNSA. CDR3 sequence: CASSPYRGSTEAFF. DNA of the CDR3: TGTGCCAGCAGTCCATACAGGGGTAGCACTGAAGCTTTCTTT.

This clonotype has a count of ten or more. The chain has TRBV20-1 and TRBJ2-2, with 7 nucleotides matching TRBD1. There are 15 residues in the CDR3. Trimming at V came to 2 bases and at J to 3 bases, leaving 6 bases not matched to a gene. Germline CDR1 and CDR2: DFQATT and SNEGSKA (reference sequence). The CDR3 spells CSARSTGADTGELFF. The CDR3 nucleotides are TGCAGTGCTAGAAGCACAGGGGCGGACACCGGGGAGCTGTTTTTT.

This clonotype was recorded once. This chain connects TRBV10-1 to TRBJ2-7; TRBD2 agrees at 9 bases. The V gene end was trimmed by 3 bases and the J gene end by 5 bases; junction bases not matched to a gene: 8. Germline CDR1 is WNHNN and CDR2 is SYGVQD (reference sequence). CDR3 length equals 15 residues. CDR3 in amino acids: CASSDVSGRRNEQYF. The CDR3 bases are TGCGCCAGCAGTGATGTGAGCGGGAGGCGAAACGAGCAGTACTTC.

This clonotype was detected once. The V gene is TRBV7-9, the J gene TRBJ2-2; D ambiguous. V was clipped by 5 bases and J by 8 bases, with 9 bases between them. CDR1 is SEHNR, CDR2 FQNEAQ, per germline (reference sequence). CDR3 length equals 12 residues. CDR3 amino acids: CASSPVQGELFF. CDR3 nucleotide sequence: TGTGCCAGCAGCCCTGTACAGGGGGAGCTGTTTTTT.

The chain carries TRBV3-1 and TRBJ1-2; TRBD1 agrees at 7 bases. CDR1 and CDR2 from the germline V gene are LGHDT and YNNKEL (reference sequence). Unmatched junction bases numbered 13, after V lost 5 bases and J lost 4 bases. The CDR3 loop spans 16 amino acids. CDR3 nucleotides: TGTGCCAGCAGCGAAACCGGGACAGAGGACGTCTATGGCTACACCTTC. This gives the protein CASSETGTEDVYGYTF. Supplemented by reference TRBV3-1 and TRBJ1-2, the full variable domain reads DTAVSQTPKYLVTQMGNDKSIKCEQNLGHDTMYWYKQDSKKFLKIMFSYNNKELIINETVPNRFSPKSPDKAHLNLHINSLELGDSAVYFCASSETGTEDVYGYTFGSGTRLTVV.

This clonotype has a count of ten or more. The chain couples TRBV19 to TRBJ2-7; D is possibly TRBD1 (6 bases). The length of the CDR3 is 12 residues. CDR1 and CDR2 (germline): LNHDA, SQIVND (reference sequence). Trimming pared 7 bases from V and 2 bases from J, leaving 9 bases between. CDR3 DNA: TGTGCCAGTAAGGGGGACACCTACGAGCAGTACTTC. Its translation: CASKGDTYEQYF.

This clonotype was counted at least ten times. V and J are TRBV25-1 and TRBJ2-7, with D hard to call. Trimming cost V 1 base and J 2 bases, with 6 bases left between them. The CDR3 is made up of 13 amino acids. Germline values: CDR1 MGHDK, CDR2 SYGVNS. The DNA of the CDR3 is TGTGCCAGCAGTGAATCAGTGGCCTACGAGCAGTACTTC. Translated, it gives CASSESVAYEQYF.

This clonotype was detected many times. The CDR3 DNA reads TGTGCCAGCAGATCGACAGGGGGTACTGAAGCTTTCTTT. This encodes CASRSTGGTEAFF. The gene calls are TRBV25-1 and TRBJ1-1; 9 nucleotides agree with TRBD1. CDR3 length: 13 amino acids. V was clipped by 6 bases and J by 5 bases; unmatched bases: 4. The germline V gene encodes CDR1 MGHDK and CDR2 SYGVNS.

This clonotype has at least ten counts. The chain couples TRBV12-3 or TRBV12-4 to TRBJ1-6; D is ambiguous. CDR3 length: 13 residues. V lost 4 bases, J lost 7 bases, and 8 bases lay in between. CDR3 sequence: CASSSGTNSPLHF. Written as DNA, the CDR3 is TGTGCCAGCAGTTCGGGTACGAATTCACCCCTCCACTTT.

As for this clonotype: It is likely a read error, because the conserved phenylalanine at the end of the CDR3 is missing. The chain couples TRBV29-1 to TRBJ2-7, with D perhaps TRBD1 or TRBD2 (5 bases each). Trimming left V 0 bases short and J 4 bases short, with 13 bases between. CDR1 is SQVTM, CDR2 ANQGSEA, per germline. This CDR3 has 14 residues. The CDR3 reads CSVEDSEGSYEQYL. The CDR3 bases are TGCAGCGTTGAAGATTCCGAGGGGAGTTACGAGCAGTACCTC.

The table lists this clonotype with a few counts. The gene calls are TRBV29-1 and TRBJ1-5; 7 bases are shared with TRBD1. The ends lost 3 bases at V and 4 bases at J; junction bases unmatched: 3. CDR1 and CDR2 (germline): SQVTM, ANQGSEA. This CDR3 comprises 13 residues. The CDR3 sequence is CSVEEGANQPQHF. CDR3 sequence (DNA): TGCAGCGTTGAGGAGGGGGCAAATCAGCCCCAGCATTTT.

This clonotype has ten or more counts. The chain carries TRBV7-8 and TRBJ1-4, with 8 bases lining up with TRBD1. The CDR3 is made up of 15 amino acids. Germline CDR1 and CDR2: SGHVS and FQNEAQ. Trimming removed 1 base from V and 12 bases from J; junction bases left unmatched: 10. The CDR3 protein is CASSLEGTGLGELFF. The CDR3 DNA sequence: TGTGCCAGCAGCTTAGAAGGGACAGGTTTGGGGGAACTGTTTTTT.

The sample holds many counts of this clonotype. The J gene is TRBJ1-2, the V gene TRBV10-3; 8 positions match TRBD1. V gave up 4 bases and J gave up 10 bases; unmatched junction bases: 5. CDR3 length: 12 amino acids. Germline values: CDR1 ENHRY, CDR2 SYGVKD. The CDR3: CAISADRGDYTF. For the CDR3, the DNA is TGTGCCATCAGTGCCGACAGGGGAGACTACACCTTC.

In its sample, this clonotype was seen many times. This chain joins TRBV29-1 and TRBJ1-2; D is ambiguous. Trimming cost V 6 bases and J 9 bases, with 11 bases left between them. Germline CDR1 SQVTM, CDR2 ANQGSEA. The CDR3 is 10 residues long. CDR3 nucleotide sequence: TGCAGCGTGGAAACTTTCAGCTACACCTTC. Amino acid sequence: CSVETFSYTF. Using reference TRBV29-1 and TRBJ1-2 for the parts outside the CDR3, the full variable domain is SAVISQKPSRDICQRGTSLTIQCQVDSQVTMMFWYRQQPGQSLTLIATANQGSEATYESGFVIDKFPISRPNLTFSTLTVSNMSPEDSSIYLCSVETFSYTFGSGTRLTVV.